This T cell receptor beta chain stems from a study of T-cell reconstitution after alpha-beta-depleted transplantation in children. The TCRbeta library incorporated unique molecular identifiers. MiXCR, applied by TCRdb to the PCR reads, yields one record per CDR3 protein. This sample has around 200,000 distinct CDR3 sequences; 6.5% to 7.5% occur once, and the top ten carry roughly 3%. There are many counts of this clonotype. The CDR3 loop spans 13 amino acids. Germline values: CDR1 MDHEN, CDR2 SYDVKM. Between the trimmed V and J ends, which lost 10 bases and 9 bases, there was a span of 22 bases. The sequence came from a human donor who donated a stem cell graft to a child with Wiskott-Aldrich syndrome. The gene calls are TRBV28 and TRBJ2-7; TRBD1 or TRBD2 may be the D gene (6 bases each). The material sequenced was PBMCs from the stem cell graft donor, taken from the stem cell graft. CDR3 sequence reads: CAITGRGVFGQYF. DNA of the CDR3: TGTGCCATAACGGGTAGGGGGGTCTTCGGGCAGTACTTC.